This T cell receptor (beta chain) derives from a study of blood T cell repertoires in COVID-19. Study-wide context: Researchers got acute and convalescent COVID-19 samples from the United States, Italy and Spain. PBMCs, B-cell-depleted T cells, or T cells provided the cDNA or gDNA that made up the material.

Per the original data handling: The assay estimated nucleated cells by amplifying reference gene primers. This table comes from immunoSEQ multiplex PCR, and its TCRdb copy is limited to in-frame clones, with some not included. The D gene and trimming were derived from the DNA, and the V and J assignments and clone size from that table. This sample yields approximately 360,000 clones, of which 90% are seen a single time; 6.5% belongs to the top ten. Germline trimming cut 2 bases from V and 1 base from J; bases unmatched to any gene: 9. Germline V gene sequence: CDR1 SGHDN, CDR2 FVKESK. This CDR3 region has 17 residues.

The chain recombines TRBV14 with TRBJ1-1, with 8 nucleotides matching TRBD1. This TCR derives from a man aged 18-30 years with active or convalescent COVID-19. Sequencing used peripheral blood. The CDR3 here is CASSQSDREVGNTEAFF. The CDR3 DNA reads TGTGCCAGCAGCCAATCGGACAGGGAAGTCGGGAACACTGAAGCTTTCTTT.